This TCR beta chain was observed in a study of blood T cell repertoires in COVID-19. Everyone who took part was roughly 18 to 89 years old, and they came from about two dozen US areas. Per the authors' pipeline: Cell counts per sample came from amplifying reference gene primers. The assay was immunoSEQ multiplex PCR, and TCRdb's table has in-frame clones only and misses some. V and J calls and clone size come straight from that table; D and trimming were deduced from the DNA. The repertoire holds 200,000 to 250,000 clones, around 90% seen once, with about 6% in the top ten. This clone was detected only once. The CDR3 has 14 residues.

This TCR was sampled from a woman aged 30 to 39 with acute COVID-19. The rearrangement uses TRBV21-1 and TRBJ2-7; TRBD1, as called in the table, went unchecked against the DNA. TRBV21-1 is assigned pseudogene status. Sequenced: PBMCs or T cells enriched from blood (not recorded which). DNA of the CDR3: TGTGCCAGCAGCGAACACAGGGGGTCAGGCGAGCAGTACTTC. As protein: CASSEHRGSGEQYF.